This TCR beta chain was sequenced during a study of kidney transplant recipient with SARS-CoV-2 infection. MiXCR, applied by TCRdb to the reads, yields one record per CDR3 protein. Among 200,000 to 300,000 distinct CDR3 sequences listed, about 28% were seen once. This clonotype was detected ten times or more. Trimming removed 6 bases from V and 1 base from J; junction bases left unmatched: 12. The CDR3 totals 17 residues. Germline V gives CDR1 MDHEN, CDR2 SYDVKM. The V call is TRBV28, the J call TRBJ1-2, with TRBD1 matching 9 bases. The TCR originated in a male patient between 25 and 39 years old who had COVID-19 and was a kidney transplant recipient. The graft donor may be the source of some T cells. The sequences come from a blood sample, collected at baseline and on roughly day 110 from a kidney transplant recipient. As DNA, the CDR3 is TGTGCCAGCAGCAGTCCCGGGACAGGGATCTATAACTATGGCTACACCTTC. It specifies CASSSPGTGIYNYGYTF.